This TCR beta chain was observed in a study of cytomegalovirus exposure and HLA in healthy donors. Notes on the study in general: Upon later analysis, TCR association rates were observed to vary by HLA locus, being highest for DRB1 and lowest for HLA-C. A later analysis reported that several of the most significant clusters appeared to be linked to common viral pathogens, among them Epstein-Barr virus. Most subjects had HLA-A and HLA-B alleles reportedly predicted accurately by TCR beta sequences.

The germline V gene encodes CDR1 MRHNA and CDR2 SNTAGT. There are 17 residues in the CDR3. The V gene lost 6 bases and the J gene lost 4 bases, with 22 bases spanning the gap. Concerning this clone itself: Its antigen is unknown.

PCR primers comprised 60 Vbeta and 13 Jbeta primers. The protocol was immunoSEQ multiplex PCR, while the TCRdb copy is restricted to in-frame clones and leaves out a portion. The data show over 100,000 clones, with just under 70% seen just once and 5% to 7% held by the top ten. The receptor's source is a woman between 65 and 79 years old in good health and CMV-seropositive. What was sequenced was PBMCs. V and J are TRBV6-4 and TRBJ1-5, with no clear D. Written as DNA, the CDR3 is TGTGCCAGCAGACTTACGACAAGGAGGGTAGATAATCAGCCCCAGCATTTT. Translation gives CASRLTTRRVDNQPQHF.